The 16 T cell receptor beta chains listed next were all sequenced from one sample in a study of control samples from healthy donors and cancer patients. Sequencing used immunoSEQ multiplex PCR; TCRdb keeps in-frame clones, though not all of them. This sample carries roughly 29,000 clones, 79% of them seen once, and the ten largest clones take approximately 22%. Input material: PBMCs. The origin of the receptors is a man in his 60s with head and neck cancer.

The chain links TRBV5-1 to TRBJ1-4, with D unclear. CDR3 size: 17 residues. Trimming pared 0 bases from V and 2 bases from J, leaving 14 bases between. Looked up from germline, CDR1 is SGHRS and CDR2 is YFSETQ. The CDR3 DNA follows: TGCGCCAGCAGCTTGGCCCCGGAGGGCGGCACTAATGAAAAACTGTTTTTT. This codes for CASSLAPEGGTNEKLFF.

This clone has just one count. The rearrangement joins TRBV11-2 to TRBJ2-7; D might be TRBD1 (5 bases). The CDR3 loop spans 13 amino acids. CDR1 is SGHAT, CDR2 FQNNGV, per germline. With 6 bases removed from V and 5 bases from J, the gap between germline ends came to 14 bases. This CDR3 reads CASRKSRAHEQYF. CDR3 nucleotide sequence: TGTGCCAGCAGAAAATCCAGGGCCCACGAGCAGTACTTC.

The J gene is TRBJ2-7, the V gene TRBV28; D unresolved. This CDR3 has 13 amino acids. V dropped 7 bases and J dropped 7 bases, with 17 bases sitting between them. Germline V gene sequence: CDR1 MDHEN, CDR2 SYDVKM. DNA for the CDR3: TGTGCCAGCACTACACACGCCTACGTAGAGCAGTACTTC. Encoded protein: CASTTHAYVEQYF.

This clone was observed a handful of times. The chain links TRBV2 to TRBJ1-5; 10 positions match TRBD1. V gave up 6 bases and J gave up 8 bases; unmatched junction bases: 7. Germline V gives CDR1 SNHLY, CDR2 FYNNEI. The CDR3 spans 14 residues. CDR3: CASSYGTGDEPQHF. CDR3 nucleotides: TGTGCCAGCAGCTACGGGACAGGGGATGAGCCCCAGCATTTT.

The chain has TRBV23-1 and TRBJ1-2, with no clear D. TRBV23-1 is an ORF for which the function is uncertain. V shed 5 bases and J shed 4 bases, with 11 bases lying between them. The CDR3 totals 13 residues. CDR3 nucleotide sequence: TGCGCCAGCAGTATGGCTGATTGCTATGGCTACACCTTC. It encodes CASSMADCYGYTF.

The sample holds a few counts of this clone. This chain links TRBV28 with TRBJ1-1; D may be TRBD1 (6 bases). This CDR3 has 16 residues. Looked up from germline, CDR1 is MDHEN and CDR2 is SYDVKM. V shed 6 bases and J shed 3 bases, with 20 bases lying between them. CDR3 in DNA: TGTGCCAGCAGGACCCCCTGGGGGGGGGCGGACACTGAAGCTTTCTTT. The encoded protein is CASRTPWGGADTEAFF.

The chain combines TRBV15 with TRBJ1-3; D gene uncertain. CDR1 is LNHNV and CDR2 is YYDKDF in the germline V gene (reference sequence). The V gene lost 3 bases and the J gene lost 0 bases, with 18 bases spanning the gap. There are 18 residues in the CDR3. This CDR3 reads CATSSIQDRLTSGNTIYF. The CDR3 coding sequence is TGTGCCACCAGCAGTATACAAGACCGCTTAACCTCTGGAAACACCATATATTTT.

The chain combines TRBV27 with TRBJ2-3, with no clear D. V was clipped by 2 bases and J by 10 bases, with 13 bases between them. Germline V gene sequence: CDR1 MNHEY, CDR2 SMNVEV (reference sequence). This CDR3 is 13 amino acids long. This chain's CDR3 is CASSLTDRAPQYF. CDR3 DNA: TGTGCCAGCAGTTTAACGGACCGAGCTCCGCAGTATTTT.

The chain joins TRBV7-2 to TRBJ2-7; D remains unclear. The germline V gene has CDR1 SGHTA and CDR2 FQGNSA. Trimming removed 2 bases at V and 2 bases at J, with 22 bases between. The CDR3 is made up of 18 amino acids. CDR3 amino acids: CASSLPRIRKVSPYEQYF. CDR3 sequence (DNA): TGTGCCAGCAGCTTACCCCGGATTCGAAAGGTTTCTCCCTACGAGCAGTACTTC.

This CDR3 reads CASSLSPRVHGYTF. DNA for the CDR3: TGTGCCAGCAGTTTATCTCCCAGGGTCCATGGCTACACCTTC. J is TRBJ1-2 and V is TRBV27, with D possibly matching TRBD1 (5 bases). V dropped 0 bases and J dropped 6 bases, with 11 bases sitting between them. The CDR3 runs to 14 residues. Per the germline V gene, CDR1 is MNHEY and CDR2 is SMNVEV (reference sequence).

A few counts support this clone. The rearrangement links TRBV19 to TRBJ1-2; D uncertain. Trimming pared 0 bases from V and 2 bases from J, leaving 13 bases between. CDR1 LNHDA and CDR2 SQIVND come from the germline V gene (reference sequence). The CDR3 has 16 amino acids. The CDR3 loop reads CASSIDLGYTNYGYTF. The CDR3 DNA reads TGTGCCAGTAGTATAGATCTTGGGTATACCAACTATGGCTACACCTTC.

The CDR3 loop is CASSLGPGQGAGGTEAFF. The CDR3 region has the DNA TGTGCCAGCAGCTTGGGGCCGGGACAGGGGGCAGGTGGAACTGAAGCTTTCTTT. V and J are TRBV5-6 and TRBJ1-1, with 12 bases fitting TRBD1. The junction had 11 bases not matched to a gene; V was cut back by 0 bases and J by 5 bases. Germline V CDR1 and CDR2: SGHDT, YYEEEE. CDR3 length: 18 amino acids.

The chain combines TRBV2 with TRBJ2-1; TRBD2 matches 11 bases. V lost 6 bases and J lost 4; bases outside the gene matches: 5. The CDR3 is made up of 15 amino acids. From germline, CDR1 is SNHLY and CDR2 FYNNEI. The CDR3 coding sequence is TGTGCCAGCAGGAAGACTAGCGGGATTTACAATGAGCAGTTCTTC. Translating it yields CASRKTSGIYNEQFF.

This CDR3 reads CASSFPGLATDTQYF. CDR3 coding DNA: TGTGCCAGCAGTTTCCCGGGGCTAGCCACAGATACGCAGTATTTT. The chain joins TRBV28 to TRBJ2-3; possibly TRBD1 or TRBD2 for D (5 bases each). In germline, CDR1 is MDHEN, CDR2 SYDVKM. The CDR3 consists of 15 residues. The V and J ends lost 3 bases and 2 bases respectively, with 12 bases between them.

This clone turned up a few times. The rearrangement uses TRBV19 and TRBJ1-1; TRBD1 is a possible D gene (5 bases). Germline CDR1 reads LNHDA; CDR2 reads SQIVND (reference sequence). The V end was cut by 7 bases, the J end by 7 bases, with 22 bases between. This CDR3 has 15 amino acids. The CDR3 sequence is CASTIQGRSQSEAFF. The CDR3 DNA is TGTGCCAGTACCATTCAGGGCCGTTCCCAAAGTGAAGCTTTCTTT.

This chain links TRBV7-9 with TRBJ2-2; 7 bases fit TRBD2. The CDR3 loop spans 15 amino acids. Per the germline V gene, CDR1 is SEHNR and CDR2 is FQNEAQ (reference sequence). Trimming cost V 4 bases and J 7 bases; bases outside gene matches: 9. The CDR3 here is CASSSRGSSVGELFF. DNA of the CDR3: TGTGCCAGCAGCTCCCGCGGGAGTTCTGTCGGGGAGCTGTTTTTT.